A single sample is the source of the 18 T cell receptor beta chains below, sequenced in a study of blood T cells in healthy people across ages. A second PCR of 7 to 11 cycles used a sample-barcoded 5' primer and a J-beta primer mix. TCRdb recomputed calls from the 5' RACE reads with MiXCR, one row per CDR3 protein. The sample holds hundreds of thousands of distinct CDR3 sequences, roughly 50% seen once. The sample comprised blood. All receptors derive from a man aged 40-49 years in good health.

The rearrangement uses TRBV6-6 and TRBJ2-4, with TRBD2 matching over 10 bases. The CDR3 length is 14 residues. V shed 5 bases, J shed 13 bases, and the junction held 11 bases outside the gene matches. CDR1 is MNHNY, CDR2 SVGAGI, per germline (reference sequence). In DNA form, the CDR3 reads TGTGCCAGCAGTCCCGCCGGGACTAGCGTTAAGCAGTACTTC. The encoded protein is CASSPAGTSVKQYF.

This clonotype occurred a few times. The DNA of the CDR3 is TGCAGCGCGAAGACAGGGTCAGATACGCAGTATTTT. It yields the protein CSAKTGSDTQYF. The chain joins TRBV29-1 to TRBJ2-3; 7 bases are a match to TRBD1. The CDR3 extends over 12 amino acids. The J segment lost 4 bases and the V segment lost 7 bases, leaving 5 bases of the junction unmatched. The germline V gene has CDR1 SQVTM and CDR2 ANQGSEA.

A single count supports this clonotype. CDR3 sequence (DNA): TGCAGTGCTCTTAGCGGGAGGGTAACAGATACGCAGTATTTT. Protein sequence: CSALSGRVTDTQYF. The chain carries TRBV20-1 and TRBJ2-3; 11 nucleotides agree with TRBD2. The CDR3 contains 14 residues. Trimming cost V 5 bases and J 3 bases; bases outside gene matches: 4. CDR1 and CDR2 from the germline V gene are DFQATT and SNEGSKA (reference sequence).

Turning to this clonotype: A much larger clone differs by one base, so this may be a read error. The rearrangement uses TRBV28 and TRBJ2-7; D possibly corresponds to TRBD1 (5 bases). The CDR3 contains 13 residues. Germline assignment: CDR1 MDHEN and CDR2 SYDVKM. Written as DNA, the CDR3 is TGTGTCAGCAGTTTGGGGCAGTTTTACGAGCAGTACTTC. It codes for CVSSLGQFYEQYF. Looking up the rest from reference TRBV28 and TRBJ2-7 gives the full variable domain: DVKVTQSSRYLVKRTGEKVFLECVQDMDHENMFWYRQDPGLGLRLIYFSYDVKMKEKGDIPEGYSVSREKKERFSLILESASTNQTSMYLCVSSLGQFYEQYFGPGTRLTVT.

The chain employs TRBV9 and TRBJ2-4, with D hard to call. From germline, CDR1 is SGDLS and CDR2 YYNGEE. V was clipped by 2 bases and J by 0 bases, with 12 bases between them. The CDR3 covers 16 residues. The DNA of the CDR3 is TGTGCCAGCAGCGTCGGTCTAGATATAGCCAAAAACATTCAGTACTTC. The encoded protein is CASSVGLDIAKNIQYF.

This clonotype has only a few counts. CDR3 DNA: TGTGCCAGCAGCTTAGATTTGTGGGAGGTAGAGACCCAGTACTTC. Its translation is CASSLDLWEVETQYF. This chain connects TRBV7-2 to TRBJ2-5, with a tentative D call TRBD2 (6 bases). The CDR3 runs 15 residues. V was shortened by 1 base and J by 4 bases, with 13 bases between the two germline ends. CDR1 is SGHTA and CDR2 is FQGNSA in the germline V gene.

The J gene is TRBJ1-1, the V gene TRBV5-1, with TRBD1 matching over 7 bases. Germline values: CDR1 SGHRS, CDR2 YFSETQ. The CDR3 covers 15 residues. V shed 0 bases, J shed 4 bases, and the junction held 6 bases outside the gene matches. The CDR3, as DNA: TGCGCCAGCAGCTTGGGACAGGGTTTTACCACTGAAGCTTTCTTT. Residues: CASSLGQGFTTEAFF. Supplemented by reference TRBV5-1 and TRBJ1-1, the full variable domain reads KAGVTQTPRYLIKTRGQQVTLSCSPISGHRSVSWYQQTPGQGLQFLFEYFSETQRNKGNFPGRFSGRQFSNSRSEMNVSTLELGDSALYLCASSLGQGFTTEAFFGQGTRLTVV.

The chain is built from TRBV5-1 and TRBJ2-1; D might be TRBD1 (7 bases). The CDR3 consists of 14 residues. The V gene lost 7 bases and the J gene lost 0 bases, with 11 bases spanning the gap. CDR1 is SGHRS and CDR2 is YFSETQ in the germline V gene. CDR3 DNA sequence: TGCGCCAGCGCGGGACAGCTCTCCTACAATGAGCAGTTCTTC. Protein product: CASAGQLSYNEQFF.

The rearrangement links TRBV20-1 to TRBJ1-1; D ambiguous. CDR3 length: 14 amino acids. V lost 1 base, J lost 3 bases, and 12 bases lay in between. Germline V gene data show CDR1 as DFQATT and CDR2 as SNEGSKA (reference sequence). The CDR3 region is CSARAPGRDTEAFF. CDR3 bases: TGCAGTGCTAGAGCCCCGGGCCGAGACACTGAAGCTTTCTTT.

V usage is TRBV12-3 or TRBV12-4 and J usage is TRBJ2-6; D ambiguous. The length of the CDR3 is 19 residues. V was pared by 4 bases and J by 2 bases, with 21 bases between. CDR3 sequence: CASSSRGPLSLAGANVLTF. The CDR3 nucleotides are TGTGCCAGCAGTTCCCGTGGCCCGTTAAGTTTGGCTGGGGCCAACGTCCTGACTTTC.

This clonotype was seen at least ten times. This chain links TRBV7-9 with TRBJ2-1; 10 bases are shared with TRBD2. There are 16 residues in the CDR3. In germline, CDR1 is SEHNR, CDR2 FQNEAQ (reference sequence). The ends lost 4 bases at V and 4 bases at J; junction bases unmatched: 7. CDR3 amino acids: CASSYVSGGPYNEQFF. The CDR3 DNA sequence: TGTGCCAGCAGCTACGTTAGCGGGGGGCCATACAATGAGCAGTTCTTC.

This chain uses TRBV29-1 with TRBJ2-7, with 7 nucleotides matching TRBD2. The end of the DNA is better explained by TRBJ2-5, so the J call may be wrong. Per germline, CDR1 SQVTM and CDR2 ANQGSEA. The CDR3 loop spans 14 amino acids. CDR3 in amino acids: CSVEEPGTKETQYF. In DNA, the CDR3 is TGCAGCGTTGAAGAGCCAGGGACTAAAGAGACCCAGTACTTC.

The chain is built from TRBV3-1 and TRBJ2-3; TRBD2 is a possible D gene (5 bases). This CDR3 is 16 amino acids long. V lost 4 bases and J 3 bases, leaving 17 bases between the germline ends. Germline CDR1 LGHDT, CDR2 YNNKEL (reference sequence). This CDR3 reads CASSRTSGMKTDTQYF. The CDR3 DNA follows: TGTGCCAGCAGCCGGACTTCAGGAATGAAAACAGATACGCAGTATTTT.

V usage is TRBV12-3 or TRBV12-4 and J usage is TRBJ2-7, with D possibly matching TRBD2 (6 bases). This CDR3 spans 15 amino acids. Trimming cost V 2 bases and J 0 bases, with 11 bases left between them. The CDR3 region is CASSLREVPSYEQYF. The CDR3 nucleotides read TGTGCCAGCAGTTTAAGGGAGGTCCCCTCCTACGAGCAGTACTTC.

This clonotype was counted a few times. V usage is TRBV20-1 and J usage is TRBJ1-2, with 7 nucleotides matching TRBD1. Looked up from germline, CDR1 is DFQATT and CDR2 is SNEGSKA (reference sequence). Unmatched junction bases numbered 18, after V lost 6 bases and J lost 8 bases. The CDR3 extends over 15 amino acids. CDR3 sequence reads: CSARKEDRFLGGYTF. The CDR3 region has the DNA TGCAGTGCCCGGAAAGAGGACAGGTTCTTGGGCGGCTACACCTTC.

V gene TRBV10-3 combines with J gene TRBJ1-4; 10 bases are a match to TRBD1. Germline loops: CDR1 ENHRY, CDR2 SYGVKD. This CDR3 has 13 residues. Trimming at V came to 11 bases and at J to 7 bases, leaving 7 bases not matched to a gene. CDR3 sequence: CASNRDRGEKLFF. In DNA form, the CDR3 reads TGTGCCTCTAACCGGGACAGGGGTGAAAAACTGTTTTTT.

The chain uses TRBV9 and TRBJ1-1; 9 bases fit TRBD1. Per germline, CDR1 SGDLS and CDR2 YYNGEE. This CDR3 has 15 residues. The ends lost 4 bases at V and 8 bases at J; junction bases unmatched: 12. CDR3 nucleotide sequence: TGTGCCAGCAGCAGACAGGGGGAATCATCCACAGAAGCTTTCTTT. Protein: CASSRQGESSTEAFF.

CDR3 nucleotide sequence: TGTGCCAGCAGTGAGGAGAGGGGCTACGAGCAGTACTTC. This codes for CASSEERGYEQYF. J is TRBJ2-7 and V is TRBV2; D is tentatively TRBD1 or TRBD2 (5 bases each). CDR3 size: 13 residues. Germline CDR1 is SNHLY and CDR2 is FYNNEI. The V end was cut by 3 bases, the J end by 3 bases, with 9 bases between.